This TCR beta chain was documented in a study of cytomegalovirus exposure and HLA in healthy donors. On the study more broadly: It was reported in a later analysis that the 120 validation repertoires used the same platform as the roughly 700 first-cohort repertoires. Broader study findings: Rarity held for most TCR sequences, but there were some public TCRs that occurred in many donors. As was reported, the classifier diagnosed cytomegalovirus status with high specificity and sensitivity. The tendency of first-cohort TCR clusters to co-occur in the 95 to 150 validation repertoires was the finding of a later analysis.

CDR3 length: 15 amino acids. From germline, CDR1 is SNHLY and CDR2 FYNNEI. V lost 6 bases and J lost 7; bases outside the gene matches: 9. Clones were sequenced by immunoSEQ multiplex PCR, and TCRdb holds only the in-frame ones, with some missing. The sample includes about 360,000 clones, roughly 88% of them seen just once. This clone was seen only once. The antigen is not known. The sequence was obtained from a young woman in good health and CMV-seronegative. The J gene is TRBJ1-4, the V gene TRBV2, with 9 bases that match TRBD1. The sequencing input was PBMCs. DNA of the CDR3: TGTGCCAGCAGCACGGGCGGGACAGGGCTTGAAAAACTGTTTTTT. Residues: CASSTGGTGLEKLFF.